The 20 T cell receptor beta chains below come from one sample, sequenced in a study of blood T cell repertoires in COVID-19. Only in-frame clones appear in the TCRdb table, and some are missing; sequencing was by immunoSEQ multiplex PCR. Seen here are about 240,000 clones, around 87% observed once, and the top ten hold around 7.2%. Sequencing was carried out using peripheral blood. The receptors were gathered from a man aged 55 to 69 who had recovered from COVID-19.

The rearrangement uses TRBV30 and TRBJ2-3, with D perhaps matching TRBD2 (5 bases). The V end lost 0 bases, the J end lost 0 bases, and 10 bases lay between the germline ends. The CDR3 spans 15 residues. From germline, CDR1 is GTSNPN and CDR2 SVGIG (reference sequence). This chain's CDR3 is CAWSVLLASTDTQYF. CDR3 coding DNA: TGTGCCTGGAGTGTATTGCTAGCAAGCACAGATACGCAGTATTTT. The entire variable domain, with the rest obtained from reference TRBV30 and TRBJ2-3, is as follows: SQTIHQWPATLVQPVGSPLSLECTVEGTSNPNLYWYRQAAGRGLQLLFYSVGIGQISSEVPQNLSASRPQDRQFILSSKKLLLSDSGFYLCAWSVLLASTDTQYFGPGTRLTVL.

J is TRBJ2-2 and V is TRBV19; 7 positions agree with TRBD1. This CDR3 is built from 16 residues. J was trimmed by 5 bases and V by 1 base; bases with no gene match: 7. CDR1 and CDR2 (germline): LNHDA, SQIVND (reference sequence). The CDR3 here is CASSIGEQGWTGELFF. CDR3 in DNA: TGTGCCAGTAGTATAGGTGAACAGGGGTGGACCGGGGAGCTGTTTTTT.

V gene TRBV18 combines with J gene TRBJ1-5; D gene uncertain. The germline V and J ends were trimmed by 2 bases and 2 bases, with 10 bases remaining between them. CDR3 length: 15 residues. Germline V CDR1 and CDR2: KGHSH, LQKENI. The CDR3 region has the DNA TGTGCCAGCTCACCAGAGGCGGTTGGCAATCAGCCCCAGCATTTT. Translating gives CASSPEAVGNQPQHF.

The chain uses TRBV3-1 (or the pseudogene TRBV3-2) and TRBJ2-7, with 10 positions matching TRBD2. V lost 2 bases, J lost 3 bases, and 4 bases stayed unmatched. The germline V gene has CDR1 LGHDT and CDR2 YNNKEL (reference sequence). This CDR3 has 15 amino acids. The CDR3 reads CASSQQRGGDYEQYF. The CDR3 DNA reads TGTGCCAGCAGCCAACAGCGGGGGGGCGACTACGAGCAGTACTTC.

The chain combines TRBV10-3 with TRBJ1-2; 10 bases match TRBD1. Germline trimming cut 6 bases from V and 1 base from J; bases unmatched to any gene: 5. Germline V gives CDR1 ENHRY, CDR2 SYGVKD. The CDR3 extends over 15 amino acids. CDR3 coding DNA: TGTGCCATCAGGGGACAGGGGAACTTTAACTATGGCTACACCTTC. It codes for CAIRGQGNFNYGYTF.

This clone was detected only once. J is TRBJ1-2 and V is TRBV6-6; D is unclear. The CDR3 totals 14 residues. The germline V gene has CDR1 MNHNY and CDR2 SVGAGI (reference sequence). The V and J ends lost 4 bases and 2 bases respectively, with 11 bases between them. Written as DNA, the CDR3 is TGTGCCAGCAGTTCCCAAACTGTAAACTATGGCTACACCTTC. As protein: CASSSQTVNYGYTF.

The chain joins TRBV3-1 (or the pseudogene TRBV3-2) to TRBJ2-5, with D tentatively TRBD2 (5 bases). Germline V gene lookup returns CDR1 LGHDT and CDR2 YNNKEL (reference sequence). Trimming took off 0 bases at V and 0 bases at J, with 8 bases between the two ends. The length of the CDR3 is 15 residues. The CDR3 sequence: CASSQDGGYQETQYF. Here the CDR3 DNA reads TGTGCCAGCAGCCAAGATGGAGGATACCAAGAGACCCAGTACTTC.

The chain couples TRBV5-6 to TRBJ1-1; D is ambiguous. V was trimmed by 4 bases and J by 3 bases, leaving 13 bases between them. CDR1 and CDR2 (germline): SGHDT, YYEEEE. The length of the CDR3 is 14 residues. Here the CDR3 reads CASSTSPADTEAFF. The CDR3 DNA reads TGTGCCAGCAGCACCAGTCCAGCGGACACTGAAGCTTTCTTT.

The chain has TRBV7-9 and TRBJ2-1, with a tentative D call TRBD1 (6 bases). With 5 bases removed from V and 6 bases from J, the gap between germline ends came to 14 bases. The CDR3 contains 14 residues. Looked up from germline, CDR1 is SEHNR and CDR2 is FQNEAQ (reference sequence). The chain's CDR3 is CASSRRRGGNEQFF. The CDR3 DNA is TGTGCCAGCAGCCGACGACGAGGGGGCAATGAGCAGTTCTTC.

The J gene is TRBJ1-4, the V gene TRBV4-1, with no clear D. CDR1 is MGHRA and CDR2 is YSYEKL in the germline V gene. V dropped 1 base and J dropped 4 bases, with 10 bases sitting between them. This CDR3 contains 15 residues. In DNA form, the CDR3 reads TGCGCCAGCAGCCAAGTGCTGAGACTTAATGAAAAACTGTTTTTT. Translation gives CASSQVLRLNEKLFF.

This chain links TRBV6-2 or TRBV6-3 with TRBJ1-1; tentative D call: TRBD1 (6 bases). The CDR3 has 15 residues. The germline V gene has CDR1 MNHEY and CDR2 SVGEGT. V lost 2 bases and J lost 5, with 15 bases in between. CDR3 residues: CASSYGGGRRTEAFF. The CDR3 DNA reads as TGTGCCAGCAGTTACGGGGGGGGGCGGCGAACTGAAGCTTTCTTT.

The genes are TRBV27 and TRBJ1-1; 8 positions agree with TRBD1. Germline values: CDR1 MNHEY, CDR2 SMNVEV (reference sequence). The CDR3 extends over 13 amino acids. Trimming cost V 3 bases and J 5 bases; bases outside gene matches: 2. CDR3: CASSFQGATEAFF. The DNA of the CDR3 is TGTGCCAGCAGTTTCCAGGGGGCGACTGAAGCTTTCTTT.

The rearrangement links TRBV5-1 to TRBJ2-5, with 9 bases lining up with TRBD1. From germline, CDR1 is SGHRS and CDR2 YFSETQ. This CDR3 has 15 residues. V gave up 4 bases and J gave up 2 bases; unmatched junction bases: 6. The CDR3 DNA reads as TGCGCCAGCAGCCCAGGGACAGGGACTCAAGAGACCCAGTACTTC. Its translation: CASSPGTGTQETQYF.

V and J are TRBV5-1 and TRBJ2-1; TRBD2 matches at 8 bases. Trimming cost V 4 bases and J 5 bases; bases outside gene matches: 14. Germline V CDR1 and CDR2: SGHRS, YFSETQ. This CDR3 spans 17 amino acids. The CDR3 is CASSPRLGSGADNEQFF. The DNA for the CDR3 is TGCGCCAGCAGCCCCAGACTTGGTAGCGGGGCCGACAATGAGCAGTTCTTC. Supplemented by reference TRBV5-1 and TRBJ2-1, the full variable domain reads KAGVTQTPRYLIKTRGQQVTLSCSPISGHRSVSWYQQTPGQGLQFLFEYFSETQRNKGNFPGRFSGRQFSNSRSEMNVSTLELGDSALYLCASSPRLGSGADNEQFFGPGTRLTVL.

The genes are TRBV5-1 and TRBJ2-7; 7 nucleotides agree with TRBD1. V gave up 4 bases and J gave up 4 bases; unmatched junction bases: 11. Germline V gene sequence: CDR1 SGHRS, CDR2 YFSETQ. The CDR3 extends over 15 amino acids. CDR3 sequence reads: CASSNTGTVPYEQYF. In nucleotides, the CDR3 is TGCGCCAGCAGCAACACCGGGACAGTTCCTTACGAGCAGTACTTC.

V is TRBV7-9 and J is TRBJ1-1; D remains ambiguous. The V end was cut by 0 bases, the J end by 10 bases, with 12 bases between. The CDR3 runs to 13 residues. Germline CDR1 reads SEHNR; CDR2 reads FQNEAQ (reference sequence). The chain's CDR3 is CASSLASLRGAFF. Written as DNA, the CDR3 is TGTGCCAGCAGCTTAGCGAGTTTACGGGGAGCTTTCTTT.

The chain has TRBV24-1 and TRBJ2-2; 7 bases match TRBD2. The CDR3 extends over 14 amino acids. The germline gives CDR1 KGHDR, CDR2 SFDVKD. J was trimmed by 5 bases and V by 4 bases; bases with no gene match: 3. The CDR3 is CATSEYGRTGELFF. CDR3 coding DNA: TGTGCCACCAGTGAATACGGGAGGACCGGGGAGCTGTTTTTT.

This rearrangement joins TRBV7-9 to TRBJ2-1; a weak D match, TRBD1 (6 bases). There are 15 residues in the CDR3. Per the germline V gene, CDR1 is SEHNR and CDR2 is FQNEAQ (reference sequence). V was trimmed by 6 bases and J by 0 bases, leaving 12 bases between them. The CDR3 loop is CASSSRTASYNEQFF. CDR3 coding DNA: TGTGCCAGCAGTTCAAGGACAGCCTCCTACAATGAGCAGTTCTTC.

This clone was found a few times. The chain carries TRBV6-5 and TRBJ2-5; 8 bases are shared with TRBD1. Germline values: CDR1 MNHEY, CDR2 SVGAGI. Trimming took 7 bases from V and 5 from J; bases not matched to a gene: 6. The CDR3 has 13 residues. CDR3 sequence reads: CASTSGGGETQYF. The CDR3 DNA reads TGTGCCAGCACCTCAGGGGGCGGGGAGACCCAGTACTTC.

Only a few counts were recorded for this clone. The chain is built from TRBV3-1 (or the pseudogene TRBV3-2) and TRBJ2-4; D remains unclear. Germline CDR1 and CDR2: LGHDT and YNNKEL (reference sequence). Trimming removed 4 bases from V and 8 bases from J, with 18 bases in between. This CDR3 spans 15 amino acids. The CDR3 loop reads CASSLRRGATDIQYF. CDR3 DNA: TGTGCCAGCAGCCTACGTAGAGGAGCTACGGACATTCAGTACTTC.